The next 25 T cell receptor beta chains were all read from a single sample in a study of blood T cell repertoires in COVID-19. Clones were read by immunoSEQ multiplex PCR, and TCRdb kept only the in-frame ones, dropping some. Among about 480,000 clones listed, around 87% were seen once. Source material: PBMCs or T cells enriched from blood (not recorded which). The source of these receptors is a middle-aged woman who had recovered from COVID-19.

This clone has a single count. The CDR3 protein is CASSHLTSGRDNEQFF. CDR3 DNA sequence: TGCGCCAGCAGCCATCTGACTAGCGGGAGGGATAATGAGCAGTTCTTC. J is TRBJ2-1 and V is TRBV4-1, with TRBD2 identical over 14 bases. The CDR3 extends over 16 amino acids. Losses at the gene ends were 3 bases for V and 7 bases for J; bases not matched to a gene: 5. From germline, CDR1 is MGHRA and CDR2 YSYEKL.

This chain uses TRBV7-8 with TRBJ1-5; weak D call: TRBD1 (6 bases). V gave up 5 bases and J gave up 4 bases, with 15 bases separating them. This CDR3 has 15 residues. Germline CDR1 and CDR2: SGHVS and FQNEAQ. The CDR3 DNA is TGTGCCAGCAGCCCCCAGGGAGGGGGGAATCAGCCCCAGCATTTT. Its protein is CASSPQGGGNQPQHF.

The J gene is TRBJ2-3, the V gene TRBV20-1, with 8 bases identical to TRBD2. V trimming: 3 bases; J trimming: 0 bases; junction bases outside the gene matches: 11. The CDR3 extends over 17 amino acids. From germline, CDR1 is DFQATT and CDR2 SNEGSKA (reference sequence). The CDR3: CSASPGGLPTSTDTQYF. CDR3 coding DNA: TGCAGTGCTAGTCCGGGAGGGCTACCCACTAGCACAGATACGCAGTATTTT.

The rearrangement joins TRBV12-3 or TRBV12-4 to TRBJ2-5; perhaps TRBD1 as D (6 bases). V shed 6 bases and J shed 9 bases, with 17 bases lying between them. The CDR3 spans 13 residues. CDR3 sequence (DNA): TGTGCCAGCAGCCCACTCTCCTCAGGGGCCCAGTACTTC. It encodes CASSPLSSGAQYF.

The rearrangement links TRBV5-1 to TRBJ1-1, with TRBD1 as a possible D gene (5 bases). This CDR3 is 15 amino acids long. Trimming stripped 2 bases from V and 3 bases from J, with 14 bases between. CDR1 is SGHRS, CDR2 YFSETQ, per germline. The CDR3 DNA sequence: TGCGCCAGCAGCTTTTTAGGGGCGGTTGACACTGAAGCTTTCTTT. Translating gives CASSFLGAVDTEAFF.

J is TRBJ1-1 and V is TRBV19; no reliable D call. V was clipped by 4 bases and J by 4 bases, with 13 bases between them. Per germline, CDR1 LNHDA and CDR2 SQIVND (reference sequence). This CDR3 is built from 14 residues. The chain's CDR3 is CASSTSSGVTEAFF. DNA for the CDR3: TGTGCCAGTAGTACAAGTAGCGGGGTCACTGAAGCTTTCTTT.

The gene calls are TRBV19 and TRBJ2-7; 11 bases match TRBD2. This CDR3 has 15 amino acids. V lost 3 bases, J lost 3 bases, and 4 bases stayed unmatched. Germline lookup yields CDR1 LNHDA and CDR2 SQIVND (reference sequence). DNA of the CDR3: TGTGCCAGTAGTATGGAACTAGCGGGAGTCTACGAGCAGTACTTC. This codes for CASSMELAGVYEQYF.

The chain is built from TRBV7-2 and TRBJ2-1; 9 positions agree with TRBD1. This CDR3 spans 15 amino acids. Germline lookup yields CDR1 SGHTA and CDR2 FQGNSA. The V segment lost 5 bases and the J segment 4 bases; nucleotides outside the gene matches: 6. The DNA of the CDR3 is TGTGCCAGCAGCCAAGACAGGGGGGATTACAATGAGCAGTTCTTC. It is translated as CASSQDRGDYNEQFF.

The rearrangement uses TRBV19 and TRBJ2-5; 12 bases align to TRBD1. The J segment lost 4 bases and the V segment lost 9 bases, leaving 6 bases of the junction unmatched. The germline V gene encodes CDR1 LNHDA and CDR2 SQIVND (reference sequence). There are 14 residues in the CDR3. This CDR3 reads CASRDRGRGETQYF. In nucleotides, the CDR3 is TGTGCCAGCAGGGACAGGGGGCGAGGAGAGACCCAGTACTTC.

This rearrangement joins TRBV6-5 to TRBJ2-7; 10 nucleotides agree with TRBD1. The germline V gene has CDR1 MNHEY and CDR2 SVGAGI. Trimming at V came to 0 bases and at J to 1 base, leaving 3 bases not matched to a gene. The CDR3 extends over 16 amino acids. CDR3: CASSYSGDRGSYEQYF. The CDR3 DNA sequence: TGTGCCAGCAGTTACTCGGGGGACAGGGGTTCCTACGAGCAGTACTTC.

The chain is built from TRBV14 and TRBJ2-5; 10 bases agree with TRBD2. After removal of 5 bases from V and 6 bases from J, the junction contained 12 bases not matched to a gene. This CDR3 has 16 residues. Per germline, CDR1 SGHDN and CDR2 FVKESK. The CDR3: CASSSTSTSGFQTQYF. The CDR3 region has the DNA TGTGCCAGCAGCTCTACCTCGACTAGCGGGTTTCAGACCCAGTACTTC. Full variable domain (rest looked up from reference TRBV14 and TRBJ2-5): EAGVTQFPSHSVIEKGQTVTLRCDPISGHDNLYWYRRVMGKEIKFLLHFVKESKQDESGMPNNRFLAERTGGTYSTLKVQPAELEDSGVYFCASSSTSTSGFQTQYFGPGTRLLVL.

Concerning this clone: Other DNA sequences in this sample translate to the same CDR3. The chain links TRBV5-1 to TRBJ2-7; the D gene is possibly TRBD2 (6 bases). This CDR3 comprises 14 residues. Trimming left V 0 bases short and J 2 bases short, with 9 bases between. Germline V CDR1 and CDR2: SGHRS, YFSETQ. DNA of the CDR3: TGCGCCAGCAGCTTGGGACTAGATACCTACGAGCAGTACTTC. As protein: CASSLGLDTYEQYF.

CDR3 residues: CASSVPRDTLYEQYF. Here the CDR3 DNA reads TGTGCCAGCAGTGTGCCCCGGGACACCCTCTACGAGCAGTACTTC. V and J are TRBV2 and TRBJ2-7, with D perhaps TRBD1 (6 bases). Germline CDR1 reads SNHLY; CDR2 reads FYNNEI. V dropped 4 bases and J dropped 3 bases, with 16 bases sitting between them. CDR3 length: 15 residues.

The CDR3 DNA is TGTGCCAGCAGTTTTGGAGTCAGGGGGAATGAGCAGTTCTTC. Protein product: CASSFGVRGNEQFF. The genes are TRBV27 and TRBJ2-1, with 7 nucleotides matching TRBD1. The CDR3 has 14 residues. Germline loops: CDR1 MNHEY, CDR2 SMNVEV (reference sequence). J gave up 7 bases and V 3 bases, and 6 bases lay outside the gene matches.

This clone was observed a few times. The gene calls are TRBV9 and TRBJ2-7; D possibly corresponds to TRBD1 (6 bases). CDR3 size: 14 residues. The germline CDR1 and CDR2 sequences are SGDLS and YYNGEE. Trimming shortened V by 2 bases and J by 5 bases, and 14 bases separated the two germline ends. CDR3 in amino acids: CASSVRGRADEQYF. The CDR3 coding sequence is TGTGCCAGCAGCGTCAGGGGCAGGGCCGACGAGCAGTACTTC.

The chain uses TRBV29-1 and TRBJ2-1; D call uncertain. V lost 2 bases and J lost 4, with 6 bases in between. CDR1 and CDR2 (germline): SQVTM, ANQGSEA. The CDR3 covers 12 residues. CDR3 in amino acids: CSVETLYNEQFF. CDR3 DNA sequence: TGCAGCGTTGAAACCCTATACAATGAGCAGTTCTTC.

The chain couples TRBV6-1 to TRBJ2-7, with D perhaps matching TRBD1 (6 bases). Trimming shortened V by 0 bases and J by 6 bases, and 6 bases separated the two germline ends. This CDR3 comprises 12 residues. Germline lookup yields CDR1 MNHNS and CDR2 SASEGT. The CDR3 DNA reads TGTGCCAGCAGTGAAGCAGGGGGCGAGCAGTACTTC. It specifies CASSEAGGEQYF.

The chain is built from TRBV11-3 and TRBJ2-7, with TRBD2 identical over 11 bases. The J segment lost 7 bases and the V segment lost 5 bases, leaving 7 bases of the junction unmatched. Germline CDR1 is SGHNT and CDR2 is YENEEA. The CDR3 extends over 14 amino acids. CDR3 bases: TGTGCCAGCAGCCTAACTAGCGGGAGTGTGGAGCAGTACTTC. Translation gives CASSLTSGSVEQYF.

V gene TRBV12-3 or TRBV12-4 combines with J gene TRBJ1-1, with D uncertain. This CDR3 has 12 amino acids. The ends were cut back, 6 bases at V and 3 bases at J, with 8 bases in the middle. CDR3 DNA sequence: TGTGCCAGCAGCTCAGAGGACACTGAAGCTTTCTTT. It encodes CASSSEDTEAFF.

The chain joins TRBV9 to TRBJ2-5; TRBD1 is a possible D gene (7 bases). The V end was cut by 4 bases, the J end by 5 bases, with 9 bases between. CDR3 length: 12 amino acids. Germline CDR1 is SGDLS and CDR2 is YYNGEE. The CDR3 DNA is TGTGCCAGCAGCCCAGGGGGGGAGACCCAGTACTTC. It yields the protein CASSPGGETQYF.

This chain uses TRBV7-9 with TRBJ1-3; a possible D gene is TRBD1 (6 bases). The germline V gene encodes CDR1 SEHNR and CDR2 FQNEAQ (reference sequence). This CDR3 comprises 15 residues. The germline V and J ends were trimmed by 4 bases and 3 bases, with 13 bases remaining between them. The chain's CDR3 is CASSSRGGLGNTIYF. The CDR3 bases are TGTGCCAGCAGCTCGCGCGGGGGCCTTGGAAACACCATATATTTT.

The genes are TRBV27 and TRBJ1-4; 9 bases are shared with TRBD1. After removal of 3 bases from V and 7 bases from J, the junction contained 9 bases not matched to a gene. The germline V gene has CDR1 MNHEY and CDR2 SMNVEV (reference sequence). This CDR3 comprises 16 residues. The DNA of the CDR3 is TGTGCCAGCAGTTTGGGAACCGGGACAGGGTCTGAAAAACTGTTTTTT. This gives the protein CASSLGTGTGSEKLFF.

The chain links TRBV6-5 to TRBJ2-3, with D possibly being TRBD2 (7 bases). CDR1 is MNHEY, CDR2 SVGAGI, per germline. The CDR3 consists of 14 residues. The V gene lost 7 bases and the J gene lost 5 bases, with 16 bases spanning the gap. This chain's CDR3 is CASKAGGGRDTQYF. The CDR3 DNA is TGTGCCAGCAAGGCCGGCGGGGGCAGAGATACGCAGTATTTT.

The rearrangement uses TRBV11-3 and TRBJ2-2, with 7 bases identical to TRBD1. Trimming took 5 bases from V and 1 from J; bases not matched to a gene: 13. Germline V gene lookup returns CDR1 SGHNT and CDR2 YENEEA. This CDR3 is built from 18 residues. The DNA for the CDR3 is TGTGCCAGCAGCCCTAGCCTGGGGCAGGGGGTGAACACCGGGGAGCTGTTTTTT. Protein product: CASSPSLGQGVNTGELFF.

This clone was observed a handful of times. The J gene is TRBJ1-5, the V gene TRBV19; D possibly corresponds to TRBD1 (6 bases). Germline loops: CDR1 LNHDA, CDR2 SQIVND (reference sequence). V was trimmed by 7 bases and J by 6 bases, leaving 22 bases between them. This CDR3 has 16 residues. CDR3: CASNIFAGAQGQPQHF. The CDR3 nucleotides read TGTGCCAGTAACATATTTGCGGGGGCGCAGGGTCAGCCCCAGCATTTT.